The rows below give T cell receptor beta chains drawn from one sample of a study of breast tumors, draining lymph nodes, adjacent tissues. Each CDR3 protein is one row after TCRdb ran MiXCR on the multiplex PCR reads. The repertoire consists of 200,000 or so distinct CDR3 sequences, with over 25% occurring once and the leading ten covering approximately 4.5%. Sequencing was performed on axillary lymph node tissue. Receptor source: a female donor with breast cancer. Some clones in this sample may be carry-over from other donors' samples. Each CDR3 is given with its conserved first and last residue. A D gene is named only where the DNA matches it firmly. Size is stated for part of the rows, as once, few or many counts, or as a class when the clone is expanded.

D	V	J	size	DNA	CDR3
-	TRBV7-2	TRBJ1-2	many	TGTGCCAGCAGTGGCGGAGGAAATGGTATCTATGGCTACACCTTC	CASSGGGNGIYGYTF
TRBD1	TRBV5-5	TRBJ2-2	many	TGTGCCAGCAGCGCCGGGACAGGGTTCTCCGGGGAGCTGTTTTTT	CASSAGTGFSGELFF
TRBD1	TRBV2	TRBJ1-2	-	TGTGCCAGCAGTGAAACCAGGGGGTTTGGCTACACCTTC	CASSETRGFGYTF
-	TRBV11-2	TRBJ1-5	many	TGTGCCAGCAGCTCCTCCAATAGCAATCGGCCCCAGCATTTT	CASSSSNSNRPQHF
-	TRBV6-5	TRBJ1-5	-	TGTGCCAGCACCCAGGCCCCCCGGGGGTTAAAAAATCAGCCCCAGCATTTT	CASTQAPRGLKNQPQHF
TRBD2	TRBV7-2	TRBJ2-3	many	TGTGCCAGCAGTTCACTGGGGGGGATTTTAGGATATACGCAGTATTTT	CASSSLGGILGYTQYF
-	TRBV10-1	TRBJ1-4	many	TGCGCCAGCAGTGAAGGGTTGGATGAAAAACTGTTTTTT	CASSEGLDEKLFF
-	TRBV30	TRBJ1-5	-	TGTGCCTGGAGACAGGGATTTAACCAGCCCCAGCATTTT	CAWRQGFNQPQHF
TRBD2	TRBV4-2	TRBJ2-5	few	TGTGCCAGCAGACCACTAGCGGGGGACAACCAAGAGACCCAGTACTTC	CASRPLAGDNQETQYF
TRBD1	TRBV6-2/TRBV6-3	TRBJ2-1	-	TGTGCCAGCGCCCTAGGGGGCATGGGACGATATGAGCAGTTCTTC	CASALGGMGRYEQFF
TRBD1	TRBV7-8	TRBJ1-4	-	TGTGCCAGCAGCCCGACTCGGGACAGCAAAGGGAAACTGTTTTTT	CASSPTRDSKGKLFF
TRBD2	TRBV7-3	TRBJ2-1	many	TGTGCCAGCAGCTATAGCGGGTCATACAATGAGCAGTTCTTC	CASSYSGSYNEQFF
TRBD2	TRBV5-1	TRBJ2-5	many	TGCGCCAGCAGCTTGGGGGCTAGCGGGGGTTTAGAGACCCAGTACTTC	CASSLGASGGLETQYF
-	TRBV7-9	TRBJ2-5	many	TGTGCCAGCAGCTTACTGGGGGCAGACCAAGGGGAGACCCAGTACTTC	CASSLLGADQGETQYF
TRBD1	TRBV10-3	TRBJ1-1	-	TGTGCCATCAGTGAGGACAGGGGGTTGGCCACTGAAGCTTTCTTT	CAISEDRGLATEAFF
TRBD1	TRBV15	TRBJ2-7	many	TGTGCCACCGAGCGGGACAGGGGGGGGGAGCAGTACTTC	CATERDRGGEQYF
-	TRBV14	TRBJ1-2	many	TGTGCCAGCAGCCAAATAGACCAAAACTATGGCTACACCTTC	CASSQIDQNYGYTF
-	TRBV5-1	TRBJ2-3	few	TGCGCCAGCAGCTTTGCGGGGGCTAGCGCAGATACGCAGTATTTT	CASSFAGASADTQYF
-	TRBV6-5	TRBJ1-1	-	TGTGCCAGCAGCCCCAGGATGATGACTGAAGCTTTCTTT	CASSPRMMTEAFF
-	TRBV29-1	TRBJ2-7	many	TGCAGCTCACCTCCGGGACTTCGCTCCTACGAGCAGTACTTC	CSSPPGLRSYEQYF
-	TRBV7-6	TRBJ2-5	many	TGTGCCAGCAGCTCGAGAGCGATAGGCGGCCAAGAGACCCAGTACTTC	CASSSRAIGGQETQYF
-	TRBV6-1	TRBJ1-2	-	TGTGCCAGCAGTAACTGGGGGTCCCCTTACGCCTTC	CASSNWGSPYAF
TRBD1	TRBV2	TRBJ1-6	few	TGTGCCAGCAGTGACAGGGGGGCCGGTTCACCCCTCCACTTT	CASSDRGAGSPLHF
-	TRBV20-1	TRBJ1-6	-	TGCAGTGCCCAGGCGCGGGCGATCCCCCCCCACTTT	CSAQARAIPPHF
-	TRBV24-1	TRBJ2-1	many	TGTGCCACCAGTGATTTGCGAAAGGGTCGTGAGCAGTTCTTC	CATSDLRKGREQFF
-	TRBV6-1	TRBJ2-7	many	TGTGCCAGCAGTGAATTAGGGGACGAGCAGTACTTC	CASSELGDEQYF
-	TRBV24-1	TRBJ1-5	many	TGTGCCACCGGGGGGGGTAATCAGCCCCAGCATTTT	CATGGGNQPQHF